Described below is a single TCR beta chain sequence and its context. Its specificity is unknown. CDR1 is LGHNA, CDR2 YNFKEQ, per germline. The CDR3 sequence is 17 residues long. Between the trimmed V and J ends, which lost 4 bases and 0 bases, there was a span of 18 bases. Data came from immunoSEQ multiplex PCR; TCRdb stores just in-frame clones and leaves some out. Among about 1.5 million clones listed, around 97% were seen once. The sample is drawn from a study of shared clonotypes between healthy human individuals. Study-level findings and limits: What naive subsets generally showed was a larger estimated richness than memory subsets showed. Naive CD4 clonotypes overlapped across a handful of donors at roughly 5%.

Donation came from healthy HIV-negative adults that had no recent acute infections or vaccinations. The chain combines TRBV4-2 with TRBJ1-1; D not resolved. Input material: naive CD4+ T cells sorted from blood. Subset given: CD45RA+ positively selected. The clonotype was recovered from a man aged 25 to 45 in good health. The CDR3 DNA reads TGTGCCAGCAGCCCAAAAAGAGACGGCAGCATGAACACTGAAGCTTTCTTT. As protein: CASSPKRDGSMNTEAFF.